The 16 T cell receptor beta chains given below trace back to one sample, sequenced in a study of T-cell reconstitution after alpha-beta-depleted transplantation in children. The library targeted TCRbeta and was prepared with unique molecular identifiers. MiXCR, run by TCRdb on the PCR reads, gives a single entry per CDR3 protein. The profile shows 450,000 to 500,000 distinct CDR3 sequences, roughly an eighth of them singletons. Sequencing used PBMCs from the stem cell graft donor, obtained from the stem cell graft. The receptors were gathered from a human donor who donated a stem cell graft to a child with combined immunodeficiency.

The chain employs TRBV2 and TRBJ2-7; 8 bases align to TRBD1. Trimming removed 2 bases from V and 8 bases from J; junction bases left unmatched: 8. There are 14 residues in the CDR3. The germline V gene encodes CDR1 SNHLY and CDR2 FYNNEI. Here the CDR3 reads CASSERRGQDQQYF. The CDR3 DNA reads as TGTGCCAGCAGTGAAAGGCGGGGACAGGATCAGCAGTACTTC. Variable domain in full (rest from reference TRBV2 and TRBJ2-7): EPEVTQTPSHQVTQMGQEVILRCVPISNHLYFYWYRQILGQKVEFLVSFYNNEISEKSEIFDDQFSVERPDGSNFTLKIRSTKLEDSAMYFCASSERRGQDQQYFGPGTRLTVT.

This clonotype occurred many times. The rearrangement joins TRBV14 to TRBJ1-1; D is uncertain. Deletions cut 4 bases from V and 1 base from J, with 7 bases between. The CDR3 extends over 13 amino acids. Germline CDR1 reads SGHDN; CDR2 reads FVKESK. CDR3 nucleotides: TGTGCCAGCAGCCGCCATCAGAACACTGAAGCTTTCTTT. Translated: CASSRHQNTEAFF.

This clonotype came up a few times. Here the CDR3 reads CASSVQGVTYEQYF. In DNA, the CDR3 is TGTGCCAGCAGTGTCCAGGGTGTGACCTACGAGCAGTACTTC. V is TRBV12-3 or TRBV12-4 and J is TRBJ2-7, with D perhaps TRBD1 (5 bases). Between the trimmed V and J ends, which lost 5 bases and 2 bases, there was a span of 13 bases. The CDR3 sequence is 14 residues long.

This sequence joins TRBV12-3 or TRBV12-4 and TRBJ2-7; 13 positions match TRBD2. The CDR3 loop spans 17 amino acids. The junction had 8 bases not matched to a gene; V was cut back by 4 bases and J by 2 bases. The CDR3 sequence: CASSSGTSGALTYEQYF. CDR3 DNA sequence: TGTGCCAGCAGTTCCGGGACTAGCGGGGCACTTACCTACGAGCAGTACTTC.

This clonotype was detected a few times. The chain couples TRBV21-1 to TRBJ2-4. TRBV21-1 is an annotated pseudogene. This CDR3 region has 16 residues. In DNA, the CDR3 is TGTGCCAGCAGCAAAGGGCAGGGCTTAGCCAAAAACATTCAGTACTTC. Translated: CASSKGQGLAKNIQYF.

This clonotype was picked up many times. The rearrangement joins TRBV5-8 to TRBJ2-3, with 7 bases matching TRBD1. Germline values: CDR1 SGHTS, CDR2 YDEGEE. The length of the CDR3 is 17 residues. V gave up 1 base and J gave up 3 bases; unmatched junction bases: 11. The CDR3 region is CASSLSSGTAYTDTQYF. The DNA for the CDR3 is TGTGCCAGCAGCTTGTCCTCCGGGACAGCTTATACAGATACGCAGTATTTT.

A few counts support this clonotype. The V and J genes are TRBV6-5 and TRBJ1-5; 8 bases are shared with TRBD1. This CDR3 comprises 14 residues. The germline V gene encodes CDR1 MNHEY and CDR2 SVGAGI. V was clipped by 5 bases and J by 4 bases; unmatched bases: 4. Written as DNA, the CDR3 is TGTGCCAGCAGTCGGGACAGGACAAATCAGCCCCAGCATTTT. Protein: CASSRDRTNQPQHF.

This sequence joins TRBV9 and TRBJ2-4; tentatively, D is TRBD2 (5 bases). Germline values: CDR1 SGDLS, CDR2 YYNGEE. The V gene lost 0 bases and the J gene lost 1 base, with 14 bases spanning the gap. The CDR3 loop spans 17 amino acids. The CDR3 is CASSVASGSGAKNIQYF. The CDR3 nucleotides read TGTGCCAGCAGCGTAGCTTCCGGGTCGGGGGCCAAAAACATTCAGTACTTC.

Only a few counts were recorded for this clonotype. This chain links TRBV20-1 with TRBJ2-3; possibly TRBD2 for D (5 bases). V lost 7 bases and J lost 6, with 17 bases in between. Germline V gene lookup returns CDR1 DFQATT and CDR2 SNEGSKA (reference sequence). This CDR3 comprises 13 residues. Here the CDR3 reads CSVPSFLVDTQYF. The CDR3 DNA follows: TGCAGTGTTCCTAGCTTCTTAGTTGATACGCAGTATTTT.

This clonotype has ten or more counts. This chain connects TRBV5-1 to TRBJ2-1, with D perhaps TRBD1 (6 bases). The CDR3 extends over 14 amino acids. Germline assignment: CDR1 SGHRS and CDR2 YFSETQ. V lost 0 bases to trimming and J lost 4 bases, with 8 bases between them. CDR3 amino acids: CASSLDRVYNEQFF. As DNA, the CDR3 is TGCGCCAGCAGCTTGGACAGGGTGTACAATGAGCAGTTCTTC.

The table lists this clonotype with a count of one. The V and J genes are TRBV30 and TRBJ1-1; tentatively, D is TRBD1 (6 bases). The CDR3 covers 13 residues. V lost 0 bases, J lost 3 bases, and 8 bases lay in between. CDR1 and CDR2 (germline): GTSNPN, SVGIG (reference sequence). CDR3 DNA: TGTGCCTGGAGTGTAAACAGGGACACTGAAGCTTTCTTT. It encodes CAWSVNRDTEAFF.

The chain recombines TRBV12-3 or TRBV12-4 with TRBJ1-4; maybe TRBD1 (5 bases). Trimming removed 7 bases from V and 1 base from J, with 7 bases in between. The CDR3 runs 13 residues. CDR3 region: CASMGGTNEKLFF. The CDR3 DNA is TGTGCCAGCATGGGGGGAACTAATGAAAAACTGTTTTTT.

This clonotype appeared a few times. This rearrangement joins TRBV15 to TRBJ2-2, with 11 nucleotides matching TRBD2. The ends lost 0 bases at V and 2 bases at J; junction bases unmatched: 5. Germline V gene lookup returns CDR1 LNHNV and CDR2 YYDKDF (reference sequence). This CDR3 is built from 18 residues. CDR3: CATSRELAGEPNTGELFF. In DNA, the CDR3 is TGTGCCACCAGCAGAGAACTAGCGGGAGAACCTAACACCGGGGAGCTGTTTTTT.

This clonotype was observed a handful of times. The V call is TRBV7-6, the J call TRBJ2-7, with TRBD2 matching 15 bases. The CDR3 is made up of 17 amino acids. Germline V gives CDR1 SGHVS, CDR2 FNYEAQ. Losses at the gene ends were 2 bases for V and 5 bases for J; bases not matched to a gene: 7. CDR3 sequence (DNA): TGTGCCAGCAGCTTAACCGGGACTAGCGGGGGGATGGACGAGCAGTACTTC. It encodes CASSLTGTSGGMDEQYF.

This clonotype was counted ten times or more. V and J are TRBV9 and TRBJ2-5, with 9 bases aligning to TRBD2. Unmatched junction bases numbered 8, after V lost 3 bases and J lost 2 bases. This CDR3 spans 16 amino acids. Germline V gene data show CDR1 as SGDLS and CDR2 as YYNGEE. CDR3 coding DNA: TGTGCCAGCAGCGCCAGAGCGGGGGGCTCTCAAGAGACCCAGTACTTC. It is translated as CASSARAGGSQETQYF.

V usage is TRBV19 and J usage is TRBJ1-5, with no clear D. The CDR3 is 14 amino acids. Trimming pared 3 bases from V and 6 bases from J, leaving 12 bases between. CDR1 and CDR2 from the germline V gene are LNHDA and SQIVND (reference sequence). The CDR3 spells CASSIWEEGQPQHF. DNA for the CDR3: TGTGCCAGTAGTATCTGGGAGGAGGGTCAGCCCCAGCATTTT.